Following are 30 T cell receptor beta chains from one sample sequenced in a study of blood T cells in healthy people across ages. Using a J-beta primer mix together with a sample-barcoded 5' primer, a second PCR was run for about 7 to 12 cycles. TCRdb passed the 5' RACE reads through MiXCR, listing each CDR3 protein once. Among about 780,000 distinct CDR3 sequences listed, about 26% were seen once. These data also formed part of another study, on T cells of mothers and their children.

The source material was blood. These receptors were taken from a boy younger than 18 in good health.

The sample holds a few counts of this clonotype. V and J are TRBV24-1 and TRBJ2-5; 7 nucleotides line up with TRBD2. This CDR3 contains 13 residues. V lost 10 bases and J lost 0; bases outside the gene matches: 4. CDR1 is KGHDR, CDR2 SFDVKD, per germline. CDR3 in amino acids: CATARGDQETQYF. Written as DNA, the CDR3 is TGTGCCACGGCTCGGGGGGACCAAGAGACCCAGTACTTC.

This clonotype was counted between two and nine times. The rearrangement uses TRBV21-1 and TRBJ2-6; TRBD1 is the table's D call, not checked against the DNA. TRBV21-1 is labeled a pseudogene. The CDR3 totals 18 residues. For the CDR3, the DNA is TGTGCCAGCAGCACCTTAGGGCAGGGACCCTCTGGGGCCAACGTCCTGACTTTC. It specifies CASSTLGQGPSGANVLTF.

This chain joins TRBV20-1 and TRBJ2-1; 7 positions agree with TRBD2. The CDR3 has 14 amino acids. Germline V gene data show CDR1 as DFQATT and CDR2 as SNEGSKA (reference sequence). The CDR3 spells CRDLRRGGYNEQFF. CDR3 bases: TGCAGAGACCTCCGTCGCGGGGGCTACAATGAGCAGTTCTTC.

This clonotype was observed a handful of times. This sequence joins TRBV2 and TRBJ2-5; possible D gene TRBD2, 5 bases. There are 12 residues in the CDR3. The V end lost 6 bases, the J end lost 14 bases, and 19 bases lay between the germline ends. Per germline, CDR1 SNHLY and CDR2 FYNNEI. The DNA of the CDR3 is TGTGCCAGCAGCCCCGGAGAACTAGTCCGATACTTC. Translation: CASSPGELVRYF.

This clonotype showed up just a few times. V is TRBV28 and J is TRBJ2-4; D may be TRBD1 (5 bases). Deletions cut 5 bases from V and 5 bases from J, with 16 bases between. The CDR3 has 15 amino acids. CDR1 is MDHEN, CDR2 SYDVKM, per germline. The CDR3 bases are TGTGCCAGCAGTCCGTACAGGTTGCGCGAAAACATTCAGTACTTC. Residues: CASSPYRLRENIQYF.

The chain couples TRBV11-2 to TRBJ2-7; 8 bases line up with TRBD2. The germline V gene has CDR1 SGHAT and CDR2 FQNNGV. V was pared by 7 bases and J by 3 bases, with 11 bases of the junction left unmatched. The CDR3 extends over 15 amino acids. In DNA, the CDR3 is TGTGCCAGCATCCAGGGCGGGGGGACCTTCTACGAGCAGTACTTC. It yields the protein CASIQGGGTFYEQYF.

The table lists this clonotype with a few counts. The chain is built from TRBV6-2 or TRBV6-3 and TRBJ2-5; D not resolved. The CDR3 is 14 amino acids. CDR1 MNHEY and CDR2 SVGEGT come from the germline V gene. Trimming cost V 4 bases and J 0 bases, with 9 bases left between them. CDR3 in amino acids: CASSFRVNQETQYF. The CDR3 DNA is TGTGCCAGCAGTTTCCGTGTCAACCAAGAGACCCAGTACTTC.

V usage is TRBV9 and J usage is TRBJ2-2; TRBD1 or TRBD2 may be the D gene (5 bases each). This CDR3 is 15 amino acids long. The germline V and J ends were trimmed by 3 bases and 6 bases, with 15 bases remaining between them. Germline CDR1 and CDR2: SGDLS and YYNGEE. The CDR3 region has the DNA TGTGCCAGCAGCGATACGGGGACCGGGGCCGGGGAGCTGTTTTTT. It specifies CASSDTGTGAGELFF.

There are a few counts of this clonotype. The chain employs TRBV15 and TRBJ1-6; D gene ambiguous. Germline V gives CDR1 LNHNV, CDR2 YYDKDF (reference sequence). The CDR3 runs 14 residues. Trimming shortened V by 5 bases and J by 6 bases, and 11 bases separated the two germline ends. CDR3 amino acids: CATSLDWGNSPLHF. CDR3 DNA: TGTGCCACCAGCTTAGATTGGGGTAATTCACCCCTCCACTTT.

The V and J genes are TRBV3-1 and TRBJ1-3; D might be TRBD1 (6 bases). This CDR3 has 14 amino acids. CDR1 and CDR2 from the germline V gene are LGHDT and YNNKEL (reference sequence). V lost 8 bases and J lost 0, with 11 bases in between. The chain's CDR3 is CASSGQHSGNTIYF. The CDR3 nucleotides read TGTGCCAGCTCCGGACAGCACTCTGGAAACACCATATATTTT.

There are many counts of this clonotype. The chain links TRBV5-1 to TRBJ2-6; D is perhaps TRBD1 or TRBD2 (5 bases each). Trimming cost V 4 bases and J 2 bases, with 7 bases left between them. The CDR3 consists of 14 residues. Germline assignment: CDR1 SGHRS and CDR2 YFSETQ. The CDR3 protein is CASSRGAGANVLTF. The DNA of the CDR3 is TGCGCCAGCAGCAGAGGGGCTGGGGCCAACGTCCTGACTTTC.

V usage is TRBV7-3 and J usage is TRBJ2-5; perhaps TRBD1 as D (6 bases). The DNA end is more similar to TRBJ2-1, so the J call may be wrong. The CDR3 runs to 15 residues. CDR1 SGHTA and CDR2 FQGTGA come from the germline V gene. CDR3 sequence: CASSLTGTPYNEQFF. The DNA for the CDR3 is TGTGCCAGCAGCTTGACCGGGACACCCTACAATGAGCAGTTCTTC.

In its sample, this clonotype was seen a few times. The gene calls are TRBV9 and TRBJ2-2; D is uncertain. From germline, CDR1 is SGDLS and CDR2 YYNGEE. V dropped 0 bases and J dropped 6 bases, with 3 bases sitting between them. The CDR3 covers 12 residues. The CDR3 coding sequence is TGTGCCAGCAGCGTAGACTCCGGGGAGCTGTTTTTT. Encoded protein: CASSVDSGELFF.

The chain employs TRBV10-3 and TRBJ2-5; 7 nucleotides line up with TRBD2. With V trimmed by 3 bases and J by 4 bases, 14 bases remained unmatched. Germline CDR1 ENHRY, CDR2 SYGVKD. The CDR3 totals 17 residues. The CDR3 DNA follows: TGTGCCATCAGTGAATCTCGTAAAGCGGGGCGCTTAGAGACCCAGTACTTC. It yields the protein CAISESRKAGRLETQYF.

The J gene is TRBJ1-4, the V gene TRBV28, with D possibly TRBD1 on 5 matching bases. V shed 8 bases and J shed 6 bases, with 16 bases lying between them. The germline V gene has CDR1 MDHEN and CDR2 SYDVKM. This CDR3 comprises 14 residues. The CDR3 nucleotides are TGTGCCAGCGGGTTCCGGGACGGCGATGAAAAACTGTTTTTT. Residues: CASGFRDGDEKLFF.

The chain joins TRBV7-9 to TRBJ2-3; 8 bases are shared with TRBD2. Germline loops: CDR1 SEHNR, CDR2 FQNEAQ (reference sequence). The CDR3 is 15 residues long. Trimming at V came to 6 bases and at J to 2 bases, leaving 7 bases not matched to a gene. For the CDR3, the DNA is TGTGCCAGCAGGCCACCTAGCGGGCTCACAGATACGCAGTATTTT. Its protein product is CASRPPSGLTDTQYF.

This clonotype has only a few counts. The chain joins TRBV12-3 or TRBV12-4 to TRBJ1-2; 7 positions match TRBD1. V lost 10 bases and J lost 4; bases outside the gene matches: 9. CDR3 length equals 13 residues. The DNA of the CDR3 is TGTGCCACCAGACAGGGAATGGGCTATGGCTACACCTTC. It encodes CATRQGMGYGYTF.

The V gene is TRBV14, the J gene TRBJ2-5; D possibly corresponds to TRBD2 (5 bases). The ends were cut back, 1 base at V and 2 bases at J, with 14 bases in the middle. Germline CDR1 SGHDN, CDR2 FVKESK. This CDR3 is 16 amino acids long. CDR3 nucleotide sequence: TGTGCCAGCAGCCAAGGTGACTACTTCGGTCAAGAGACCCAGTACTTC. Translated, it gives CASSQGDYFGQETQYF. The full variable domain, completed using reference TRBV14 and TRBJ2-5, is EAGVTQFPSHSVIEKGQTVTLRCDPISGHDNLYWYRRVMGKEIKFLLHFVKESKQDESGMPNNRFLAERTGGTYSTLKVQPAELEDSGVYFCASSQGDYFGQETQYFGPGTRLLVL.

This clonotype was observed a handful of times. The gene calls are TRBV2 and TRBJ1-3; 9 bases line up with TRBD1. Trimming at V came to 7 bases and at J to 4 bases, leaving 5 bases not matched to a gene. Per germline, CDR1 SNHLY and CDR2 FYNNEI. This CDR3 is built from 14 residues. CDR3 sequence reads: CASKETGGGNTIYF. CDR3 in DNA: TGTGCCAGCAAGGAGACAGGGGGAGGAAACACCATATATTTT.

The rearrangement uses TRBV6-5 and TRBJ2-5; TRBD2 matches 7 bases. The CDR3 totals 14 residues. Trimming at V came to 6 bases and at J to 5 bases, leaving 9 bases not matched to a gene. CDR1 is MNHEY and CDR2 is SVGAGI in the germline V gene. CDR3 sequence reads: CASRERTSRETQYF. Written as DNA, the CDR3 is TGTGCCAGCAGAGAGCGGACTAGTAGGGAGACCCAGTACTTC.

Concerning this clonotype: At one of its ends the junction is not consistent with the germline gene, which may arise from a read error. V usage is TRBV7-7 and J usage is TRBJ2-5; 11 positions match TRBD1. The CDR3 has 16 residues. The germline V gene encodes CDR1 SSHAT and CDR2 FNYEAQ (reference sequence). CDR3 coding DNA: TGTGCTAGCAGCCCTCAATCCCCGGGACAGGGGGTTCCTCAGTACTTC. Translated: CASSPQSPGQGVPQYF.

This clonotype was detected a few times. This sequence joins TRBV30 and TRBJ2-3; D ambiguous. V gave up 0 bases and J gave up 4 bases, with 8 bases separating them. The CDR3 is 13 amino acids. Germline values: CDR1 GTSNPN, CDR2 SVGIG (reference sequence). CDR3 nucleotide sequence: TGTGCCTGGAGTGTTGGCCAGGCAGATACGCAGTATTTT. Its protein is CAWSVGQADTQYF.

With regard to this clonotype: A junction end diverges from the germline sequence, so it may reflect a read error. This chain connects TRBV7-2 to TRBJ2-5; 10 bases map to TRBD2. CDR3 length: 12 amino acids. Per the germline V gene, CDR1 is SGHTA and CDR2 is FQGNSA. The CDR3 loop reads CASSFPSGGALF. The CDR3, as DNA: TGTGCCAGCAGCTTTCCCAGCGGGGGGGCCCTCTTC.

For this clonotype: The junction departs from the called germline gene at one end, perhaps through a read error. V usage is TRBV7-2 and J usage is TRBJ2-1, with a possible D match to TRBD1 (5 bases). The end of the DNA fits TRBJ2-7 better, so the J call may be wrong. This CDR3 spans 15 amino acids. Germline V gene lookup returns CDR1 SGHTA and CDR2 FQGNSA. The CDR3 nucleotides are TGTGTCAGCAGCTTAGACGGACATACCACTCGCGAGCAGTACTTC. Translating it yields CVSSLDGHTTREQYF.

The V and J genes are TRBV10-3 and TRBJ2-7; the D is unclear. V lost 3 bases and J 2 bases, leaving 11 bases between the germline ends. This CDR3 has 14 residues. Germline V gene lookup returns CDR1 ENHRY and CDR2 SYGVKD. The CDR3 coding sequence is TGTGCCATCAGTGACTCCAGGCATACCTACGAGCAGTACTTC. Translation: CAISDSRHTYEQYF.

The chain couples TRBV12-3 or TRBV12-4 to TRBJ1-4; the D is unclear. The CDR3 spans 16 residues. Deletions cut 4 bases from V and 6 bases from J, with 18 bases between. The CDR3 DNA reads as TGTGCCAGCAGTTCCTCCAAGCTTGGATTGTATGAAAAACTGTTTTTT. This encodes CASSSSKLGLYEKLFF.

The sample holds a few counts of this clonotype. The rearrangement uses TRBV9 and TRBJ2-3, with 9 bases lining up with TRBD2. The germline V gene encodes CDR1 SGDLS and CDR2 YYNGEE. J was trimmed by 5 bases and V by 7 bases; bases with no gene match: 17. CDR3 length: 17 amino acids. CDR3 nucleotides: TGTGCCAGCGGCCACCCGCATGGGAGCGGGGGGAGAGATACGCAGTATTTT. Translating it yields CASGHPHGSGGRDTQYF. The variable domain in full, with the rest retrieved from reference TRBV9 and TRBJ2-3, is DSGVTQTPKHLITATGQRVTLRCSPRSGDLSVYWYQQSLDQGLQFLIQYYNGEERAKGNILERFSAQQFPDLHSELNLSSLELGDSALYFCASGHPHGSGGRDTQYFGPGTRLTVL.

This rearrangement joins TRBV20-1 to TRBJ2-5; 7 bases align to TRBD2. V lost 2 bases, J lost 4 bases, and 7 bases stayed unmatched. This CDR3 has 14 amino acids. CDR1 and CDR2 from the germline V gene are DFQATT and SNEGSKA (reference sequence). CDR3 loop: CSARSAGGGETQYF. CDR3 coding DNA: TGCAGTGCTAGATCGGCAGGCGGGGGAGAGACCCAGTACTTC.

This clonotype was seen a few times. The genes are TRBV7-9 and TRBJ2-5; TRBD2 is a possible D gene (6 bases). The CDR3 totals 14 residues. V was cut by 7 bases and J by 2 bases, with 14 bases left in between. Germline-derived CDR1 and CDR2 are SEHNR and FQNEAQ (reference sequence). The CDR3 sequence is CASIPRGSQETQYF. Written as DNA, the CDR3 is TGTGCCAGCATCCCACGGGGGTCACAAGAGACCCAGTACTTC.

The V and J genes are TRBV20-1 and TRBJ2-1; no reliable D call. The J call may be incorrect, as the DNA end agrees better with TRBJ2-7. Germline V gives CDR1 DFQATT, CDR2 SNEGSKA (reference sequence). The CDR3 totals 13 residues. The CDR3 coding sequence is TGCAGTGCTAGCTCCGGGCATCCCTACGAGCAGTACTTC. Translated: CSASSGHPYEQYF.